A selection of T cell receptor beta chains follows, all from one sample in a study of cytomegalovirus exposure and HLA in healthy donors. Only in-frame clones appear in the TCRdb table, and some are missing; sequencing was by immunoSEQ multiplex PCR. This listing includes 150,000 to 200,000 clones. Material for sequencing was PBMCs. Receptor source: a man younger than 40 in good health and CMV-seronegative. Each CDR3 is given with its conserved first and last residue. Each record gives: CDR3 DNA, CDR3 protein, V gene, D gene, J gene. D genes are given only for firm matches.

TGTGCCAGCAGCTACCGACAGGGTGTGAACACTGAAGCTTTCTTT CASSYRQGVNTEAFF TRBV7-9 TRBD1 TRBJ1-1
TGCGCCAGCATGGAGACTAGCGGCCCCTACGAGCAGTACTTC CASMETSGPYEQYF TRBV5-1 TRBD2 TRBJ2-7
TGTGCCAGCAGTCCGGGACTAGCGGGAGCTGGCGAGCAGTACTTC CASSPGLAGAGEQYF TRBV27 TRBD2 TRBJ2-7
TGCGCCAGCAGCCCACGGACTAGCGGGGGGGGAGATACGCAGTATTTT CASSPRTSGGGDTQYF TRBV5-1 TRBD2 TRBJ2-3
TGCGCCAGCAGCTTGATCACACGAGGCAGAACTGAAGCTTTCTTT CASSLITRGRTEAFF TRBV5-1 - TRBJ1-1
TGTGCCAGCAGTGAAGGACTAGCTACTGATACGCAGTATTTT CASSEGLATDTQYF TRBV6-1 TRBD2 TRBJ2-3
TGTGCCAGCAGCTTAGACCTTCTCCTAGCGGGGGAGGAAGAGACCCAGTACTTC CASSLDLLLAGEEETQYF TRBV7-8 TRBD2 TRBJ2-5
TGTGCCAGCAGCTCGGACTATCATGGCTACACCTTC CASSSDYHGYTF TRBV7-9 - TRBJ1-2
TGTGCCAGCAGTTACCGAGCGGGAGGGCCGTACAATGAGCAGTTCTTC CASSYRAGGPYNEQFF TRBV27 TRBD2 TRBJ2-1
TGCGCCAGCAGCTTGGGGGGCCCCAGGGCCCAGCACGTTTATGGCTACACCTTC CASSLGGPRAQHVYGYTF TRBV5-1 - TRBJ1-2
TGTGCCAGCAGCTCTGACAGTTTCGGTCAGCCCCAGCATTTT CASSSDSFGQPQHF TRBV7-9 - TRBJ1-5
TGTGCCAGCAGCCAAGATCTGGGCTGGAATTCACCCCTCCACTTT CASSQDLGWNSPLHF TRBV14 - TRBJ1-6
TGTGCCACCAGGGGAGCGGGAAGAGGCACAGATACGCAGTATTTT CATRGAGRGTDTQYF TRBV19 - TRBJ2-3
TGTGCCAGCAGTGAGTTGGGACAGGGAGTTAGTTCCCTCCACTTT CASSELGQGVSSLHF TRBV6-1 TRBD1 TRBJ1-6
TGCGCCAGCAGGCCTACAGGGTTTAATTCACCCCTCCACTTT CASRPTGFNSPLHF TRBV4-1 - TRBJ1-6
TGCGCCAGCAGCTCAATCGGGTTATCCCTTGGCGGGATGAACACTGAAGCTTTCTTT CASSSIGLSLGGMNTEAFF TRBV5-1 - TRBJ1-1
TGTGCCAGCAGCTCCCTCTCTAGCACAGATACGCAGTATTTT CASSSLSSTDTQYF TRBV7-9 - TRBJ2-3